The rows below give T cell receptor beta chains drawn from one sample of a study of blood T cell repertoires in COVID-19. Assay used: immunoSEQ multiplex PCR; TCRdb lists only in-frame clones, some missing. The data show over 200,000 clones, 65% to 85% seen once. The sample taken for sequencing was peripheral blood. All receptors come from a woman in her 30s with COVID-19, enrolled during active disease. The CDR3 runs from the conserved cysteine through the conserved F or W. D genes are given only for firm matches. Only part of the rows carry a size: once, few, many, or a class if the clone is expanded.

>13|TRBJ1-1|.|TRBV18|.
CASSPGGNTEAFF
TGTGCCAGCTCACCGGGGGGAAACACTGAAGCTTTCTTT
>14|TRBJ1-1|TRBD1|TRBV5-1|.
CASSLANRGTEAFF
TGCGCCAGCAGCTTGGCCAACAGGGGAACTGAAGCTTTCTTT
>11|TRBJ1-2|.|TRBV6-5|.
CASGTGFGYTF
TGTGCCAGCGGCACAGGGTTCGGCTACACCTTC
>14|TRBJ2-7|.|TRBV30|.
CAATSRTTLYEQYF
TGTGCCGCCACCTCGCGGACTACCCTATACGAGCAGTACTTC
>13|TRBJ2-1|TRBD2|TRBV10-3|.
CATGLADYNEQFF
TGTGCCACAGGACTAGCGGATTACAATGAGCAGTTCTTC
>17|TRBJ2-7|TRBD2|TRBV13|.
CASSLGGLANLLYEQYF
TGTGCCAGCAGCTTAGGGGGACTAGCGAACCTCTTGTACGAGCAGTACTTC
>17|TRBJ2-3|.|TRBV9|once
CASSHRPSDSSTDTQYF
TGTGCCAGCAGCCACCGACCCTCCGACTCTAGCACAGATACGCAGTATTTT
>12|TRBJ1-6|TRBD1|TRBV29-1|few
CSVGDSNSPLHF
TGCAGCGTTGGGGACAGTAATTCACCCCTCCACTTT
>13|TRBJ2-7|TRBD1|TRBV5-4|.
CASSTDRGYEQYF
TGTGCCAGCAGTACGGACAGGGGATACGAGCAGTACTTC
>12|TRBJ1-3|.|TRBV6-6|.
CASSQTRNTIYF
TGTGCCAGCAGCCAGACTCGAAACACCATATATTTT
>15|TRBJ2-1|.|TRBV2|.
CASSTQGTSYNEQFF
TGTGCCAGCAGTACACAGGGGACTTCCTACAATGAGCAGTTCTTC
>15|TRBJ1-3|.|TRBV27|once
CARVFGLDVGNTIYF
TGTGCCAGGGTCTTTGGACTAGACGTTGGAAACACCATATATTTT
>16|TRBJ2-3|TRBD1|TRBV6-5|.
CASSYARQGSTDTQYF
TGTGCCAGCAGTTACGCCCGACAGGGAAGCACAGATACGCAGTATTTT
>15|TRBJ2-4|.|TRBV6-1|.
CASSEAGGSGNIQYF
TGTGCCAGCAGTGAAGCGGGGGGAAGTGGAAACATTCAGTACTTC
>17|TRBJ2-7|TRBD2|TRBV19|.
CASSIGTSGLFSYEQYF
TGTGCCAGTAGTATTGGGACTAGCGGGCTATTCTCCTACGAGCAGTACTTC
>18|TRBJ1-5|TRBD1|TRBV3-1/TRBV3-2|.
CASSQIRDRGLVGQPQHF
TGTGCCAGCAGCCAAATCCGGGACAGGGGGCTGGTTGGTCAGCCCCAGCATTTT
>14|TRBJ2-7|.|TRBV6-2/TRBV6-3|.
CASSYHGIPYEQYF
TGTGCCAGCAGTTACCATGGCATCCCTTACGAGCAGTACTTC
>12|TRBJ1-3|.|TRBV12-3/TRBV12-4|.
CASSFGQGPIYF
TGTGCCAGCAGTTTCGGTCAGGGGCCCATATATTTT
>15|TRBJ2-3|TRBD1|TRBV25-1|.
CASSESLTGGDTQYF
TGTGCCAGCAGTGAATCTTTGACAGGGGGCGATACGCAGTATTTT
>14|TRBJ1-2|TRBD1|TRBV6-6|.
CASSNRDSNYGYTF
TGTGCCAGCAGTAACCGGGACAGCAACTATGGCTACACCTTC
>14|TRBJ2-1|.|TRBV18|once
CASSPDITNNEQFF
TGTGCCAGCTCACCCGATATAACAAACAATGAGCAGTTCTTC
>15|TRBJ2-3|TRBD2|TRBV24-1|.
CATSQPSGRTDTQYF
TGTGCCACCAGCCAGCCTAGCGGGAGAACAGATACGCAGTATTTT
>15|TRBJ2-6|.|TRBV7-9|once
CASSPRPTGANVLTF
TGTGCCAGCAGCCCTAGACCAACGGGGGCCAACGTCCTGACTTTC
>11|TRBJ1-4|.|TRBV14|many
CASSPGGKLFF
TGTGCCAGCAGCCCAGGAGGAAAACTGTTTTTT
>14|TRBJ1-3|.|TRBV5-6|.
CASSPRPLGNTIYF
TGTGCCAGCAGCCCCCGGCCACTAGGAAACACCATATATTTT
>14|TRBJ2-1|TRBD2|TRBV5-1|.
CASSFGGSYNEQFF
TGCGCCAGCAGCTTCGGGGGGTCCTACAATGAGCAGTTCTTC
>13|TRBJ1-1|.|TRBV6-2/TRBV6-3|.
CASSVSQNTEAFF
TGTGCCAGCAGTGTTAGCCAGAACACTGAAGCTTTCTTT
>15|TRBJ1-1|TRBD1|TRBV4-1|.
CASSQGRGRDTEAFF
TGCGCCAGCAGCCAGGGCAGGGGGCGAGACACTGAAGCTTTCTTT
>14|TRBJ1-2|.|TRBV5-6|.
CASSLERRGYGYTF
TGTGCCAGCAGCTTGGAGCGCAGGGGCTATGGCTACACCTTC
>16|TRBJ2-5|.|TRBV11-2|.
CASSLDPGVGMETQYF
TGTGCCAGCAGCTTAGATCCAGGTGTTGGAATGGAGACCCAGTACTTC
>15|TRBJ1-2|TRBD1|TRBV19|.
CASSPGGGRNYGYTF
TGTGCCAGTTCTCCAGGGGGCGGACGTAACTATGGCTACACCTTC
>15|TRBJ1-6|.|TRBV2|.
CASSEIRELNSPLHF
TGTGCCAGCAGTGAAATTAGGGAGCTGAATTCACCCCTCCACTTT
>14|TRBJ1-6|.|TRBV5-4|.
CASSPSGGNSPLHF
TGTGCCAGCAGCCCCTCGGGAGGGAACTCACCCCTCCACTTT
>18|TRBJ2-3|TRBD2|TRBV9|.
CASSPPRTSGRDADTQYF
TGTGCCAGCAGCCCCCCGAGAACTAGCGGGAGGGATGCGGATACGCAGTATTTT
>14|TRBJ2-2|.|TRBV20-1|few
CSASEAANTGELFF
TGCAGTGCTAGTGAAGCGGCAAACACCGGGGAGCTGTTTTTT
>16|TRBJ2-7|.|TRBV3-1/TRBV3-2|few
CASSQDSGGAEREQYF
TGTGCCAGCAGCCAAGATTCGGGGGGCGCCGAAAGGGAGCAGTACTTC
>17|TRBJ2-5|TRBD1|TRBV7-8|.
CASSPTVATGGSLAQYF
TGTGCCAGCAGCCCCACGGTGGCGACAGGGGGTTCCTTGGCCCAGTACTTC
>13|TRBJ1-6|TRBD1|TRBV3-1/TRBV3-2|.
CASNRGQGWPLHF
TGTGCCAGCAATAGGGGACAGGGGTGGCCCCTCCACTTT
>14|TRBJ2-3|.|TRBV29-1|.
CSVEDRAMTDTQYF
TGCAGCGTTGAAGACAGGGCGATGACAGATACGCAGTATTTT
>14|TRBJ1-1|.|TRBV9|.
CASSAETGNTEAFF
TGTGCCAGCAGCGCTGAGACAGGGAACACTGAAGCTTTCTTT
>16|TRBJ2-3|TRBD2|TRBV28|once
CASSFFAGGPAGTQYF
TGTGCCAGCAGTTTTTTTGCGGGAGGGCCGGCGGGTACGCAGTATTTT
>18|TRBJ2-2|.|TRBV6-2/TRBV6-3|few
CASSYRNRRRADTGELFF
TGTGCCAGCAGTTACAGGAACCGGCGCAGGGCTGACACCGGGGAGCTGTTTTTT
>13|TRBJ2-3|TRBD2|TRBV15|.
CATEGGNTDTQYF
TGTGCCACGGAGGGAGGGAACACAGATACGCAGTATTTT
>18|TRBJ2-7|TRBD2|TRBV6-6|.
CASTRRTSGSNIAYEQYF
TGTGCCAGCACTCGCCGGACTAGCGGGAGTAATATCGCGTACGAGCAGTACTTC
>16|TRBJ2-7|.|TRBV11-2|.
CASSLDVTASSYEQYF
TGTGCCAGCAGCTTAGACGTGACTGCGAGCTCCTACGAGCAGTACTTC
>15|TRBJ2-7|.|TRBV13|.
CASSQLRVTNYEQYF
TGTGCCAGCAGCCAGTTACGGGTAACGAACTACGAGCAGTACTTC
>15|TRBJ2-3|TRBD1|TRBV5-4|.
CASSSGGTGTMEEYF
TGTGCCAGCAGCTCAGGGGGGACAGGGACGATGGAGGAGTATTTT
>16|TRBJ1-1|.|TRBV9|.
CASSAQKGRLNTEAFF
TGTGCCAGCAGCGCCCAAAAAGGCAGGTTGAACACTGAAGCTTTCTTT
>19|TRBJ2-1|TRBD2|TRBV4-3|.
CASSHPRAGELGSYNEQFF
TGCGCCAGCAGCCACCCCCGAGCGGGAGAGCTCGGGTCCTACAATGAGCAGTTCTTC
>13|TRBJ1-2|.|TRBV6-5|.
CASGRKAGAGYTF
TGTGCCAGCGGTAGAAAGGCAGGGGCTGGCTACACCTTC
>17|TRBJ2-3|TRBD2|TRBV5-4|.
CASSWPLGGGATDTQYF
TGTGCCAGCAGCTGGCCCCTTGGGGGAGGGGCCACAGATACGCAGTATTTT
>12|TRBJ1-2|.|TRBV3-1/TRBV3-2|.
CASSPRNGGYTF
TGTGCCAGCTCCCCCAGGAACGGTGGCTACACCTTC
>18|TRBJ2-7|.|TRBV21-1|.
CASTPKAPTGEVPREQYF
TGTGCCAGCACCCCCAAAGCCCCGACAGGGGAGGTTCCCCGCGAGCAGTACTTC
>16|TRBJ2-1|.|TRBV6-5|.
CASSYSRLATYNEQFF
TGTGCCAGCAGTTACTCGAGGCTAGCGACCTACAATGAGCAGTTCTTC